Listed below are T cell receptor beta chains from one sample, sequenced in a study of CD8+ T cells in alopecia areata. This table comes from immunoSEQ multiplex PCR, and its TCRdb copy is limited to in-frame clones, with some not included. The sample includes roughly 100,000 clones, about 60% seen only once; the top ten take roughly 9%. What was sequenced was CD4+ T cells sorted from blood. These receptors all come from a human donor in good health. The CDR3 runs from the conserved cysteine through the conserved F or W. A D gene is named only where the DNA matches it firmly. Where a row states a size, it is once, few, many or the class of an expanded clone; other rows omit it.

TRBJ2-5,TRBV9,NA,TRBD1,CASSGGDRIGETQYF,TGTGCCAGCAGCGGTGGGGACAGGATCGGGGAGACCCAGTACTTC
TRBJ1-3,TRBV29-1,few,NA,CSVTSPGAGNTIYF,TGCAGCGTTACCTCACCAGGGGCTGGAAACACCATATATTTT
TRBJ2-1,TRBV2,NA,NA,CASRMDIGNEQFF,TGTGCCAGCAGGATGGATATAGGCAATGAGCAGTTCTTC
TRBJ2-2,TRBV29-1,NA,NA,CSVMDRYPNTGELFF,TGCAGCGTAATGGACAGATACCCGAACACCGGGGAGCTGTTTTTT
TRBJ2-7,TRBV6-1,NA,TRBD1,CASSPGQGASYEQYF,TGTGCCAGCAGCCCCGGCCAGGGGGCCTCCTACGAGCAGTACTTC
TRBJ1-5,TRBV30,NA,NA,CAWNPGGNQPQHF,TGTGCCTGGAATCCGGGAGGCAATCAGCCCCAGCATTTT
TRBJ1-1,TRBV29-1,NA,TRBD1,CSVGEQQGVSTEAFF,TGCAGCGTTGGGGAACAACAGGGGGTGAGCACTGAAGCTTTCTTT
TRBJ2-2,TRBV7-9,NA,NA,CASSDRDRSPRELFF,TGTGCCAGCAGCGACAGAGACAGGTCACCCAGGGAGCTGTTTTTT
TRBJ2-7,TRBV7-2,NA,NA,CASSLVSQSAFYEQYF,TGTGCCAGCAGCTTAGTCTCGCAGTCGGCATTCTACGAGCAGTACTTC
TRBJ1-5,TRBV7-9,NA,NA,CASRPLGSNQPQHF,TGTGCCAGCAGGCCCTTAGGAAGCAATCAGCCCCAGCATTTT
TRBJ2-5,TRBV7-8,NA,NA,CASSLAKGYQETQYF,TGTGCCAGCAGCTTAGCGAAGGGGTACCAAGAGACCCAGTACTTC
TRBJ1-2,TRBV29-1,few,NA,CSVQLKANYGYTF,TGCAGCGTACAGTTGAAAGCTAACTATGGCTACACCTTC
TRBJ1-1,TRBV7-9,NA,NA,CASSRDRVGTEAFF,TGTGCCAGCAGCCGGGATAGAGTCGGCACTGAAGCTTTCTTT
TRBJ2-1,TRBV27,NA,TRBD1,CASRTGQSYNEQFF,TGTGCCAGCAGGACGGGACAGAGTTACAATGAGCAGTTCTTC
TRBJ1-2,TRBV29-1,NA,NA,CSVEGVDGYTF,TGCAGCGTTGAAGGGGTTGATGGCTACACCTTC
TRBJ1-6,TRBV18,NA,NA,CASSIDRRNSPLHF,TGTGCCAGCTCAATCGACAGAAGAAATTCACCCCTCCACTTT
TRBJ2-1,TRBV15,few,NA,CATSYRVARGNEQFF,TGTGCCACCAGCTACAGGGTGGCTCGCGGCAATGAGCAGTTCTTC
TRBJ2-1,TRBV25-1,once,TRBD2,CASSGGGLLSDEQFF,TGTGCCAGCAGTGGCGGGGGGCTCCTTTCGGATGAGCAGTTCTTC
TRBJ1-3,TRBV4-1,NA,NA,CASSRRTGDGNTIYF,TGCGCCAGCAGCCGTCGGACGGGGGATGGAAACACCATATATTTT
TRBJ1-2,TRBV29-1,NA,TRBD1,CSVEDRGSSYGYTF,TGCAGCGTTGAGGACAGGGGGTCGAGCTATGGCTACACCTTC
TRBJ1-1,TRBV18,NA,TRBD1,CASSPGTGNTEAFF,TGTGCCAGCTCACCAGGGACAGGGAACACTGAAGCTTTCTTT
TRBJ1-4,TRBV5-1,few,NA,CASSLDSTNEKLFF,TGCGCCAGCAGCTTGGACTCAACTAATGAAAAACTGTTTTTT
TRBJ2-7,TRBV30,NA,NA,CAWTPGQAYEQYF,TGTGCCTGGACTCCGGGACAAGCCTACGAGCAGTACTTC
TRBJ2-5,TRBV7-9,few,TRBD2,CASSSRMRGGHETQYF,TGTGCCAGCAGCTCGCGGATGCGCGGGGGGCACGAGACCCAGTACTTC
TRBJ2-1,TRBV4-2,NA,NA,CASSQGTLDNEQFF,TGTGCCAGCAGCCAAGGAACCTTAGACAATGAGCAGTTCTTC
TRBJ1-5,TRBV15,NA,NA,CATSRDTQPQHF,TGTGCCACCAGCAGAGATACTCAGCCCCAGCATTTT
TRBJ1-1,TRBV11-2,few,NA,CASSLGQNTEAFF,TGTGCCAGCAGCTTAGGACAGAACACTGAAGCTTTCTTT
TRBJ1-1,TRBV14,few,NA,CASSQEGYTQAFF,TGTGCCAGCAGCCAAGAGGGCTACACACAAGCTTTCTTT
TRBJ2-5,TRBV7-9,few,TRBD2,CASSSRLAGGPGQETQYF,TGTGCCAGCAGCTCTCGACTAGCGGGGGGGCCCGGCCAAGAGACCCAGTACTTC
TRBJ1-5,TRBV19,NA,NA,CASSIGGRANQPQHF,TGTGCCAGTAGTATCGGGGGCAGGGCGAATCAGCCCCAGCATTTT
TRBJ2-4,TRBV29-1,NA,TRBD1,CSAGTGGFGKNIQYF,TGCAGCGCCGGGACAGGGGGCTTCGGCAAAAACATTCAGTACTTC
TRBJ2-7,TRBV5-1,NA,NA,CASSLNDEQYF,TGCGCCAGCAGCCTTAATGACGAGCAGTACTTC
TRBJ2-7,TRBV7-8,NA,NA,CASSLGAGSGPYEQYF,TGTGCCAGCAGCTTAGGAGCAGGTAGCGGCCCCTACGAGCAGTACTTC
TRBJ1-2,TRBV20-1,NA,NA,CSAIGGVGYTF,TGCAGTGCTATCGGAGGCGTGGGCTACACCTTC
TRBJ1-2,TRBV29-1,NA,NA,CSVERVQGNYGYTF,TGCAGCGTTGAAAGAGTACAGGGCAACTATGGCTACACCTTC
TRBJ2-7,TRBV7-9,few,NA,CASSISGTRSTYEQYF,TGTGCCAGCAGCATTAGTGGGACCCGATCCACCTACGAGCAGTACTTC
TRBJ1-2,TRBV7-9,once,TRBD1,CASSNRGDGYGYTF,TGTGCCAGCAGCAACAGGGGGGACGGCTATGGCTACACCTTC
TRBJ1-2,TRBV29-1,few,NA,CSVEGREGDGYTF,TGCAGCGTTGAAGGGCGGGAGGGTGATGGCTACACCTTC
TRBJ1-6,TRBV7-9,few,NA,CASSRGGGRESPLHF,TGTGCCAGCAGCCGCGGGGGGGGGAGAGAGTCACCCCTCCACTTT
TRBJ1-4,TRBV18,NA,NA,CASSRDEGARRELFF,TGTGCCAGCTCTCGGGACGAGGGAGCTAGGAGGGAACTGTTTTTT
TRBJ2-5,TRBV27,NA,NA,CASGRRETQYF,TGTGCCAGCGGTCGAAGGGAGACCCAGTACTTC